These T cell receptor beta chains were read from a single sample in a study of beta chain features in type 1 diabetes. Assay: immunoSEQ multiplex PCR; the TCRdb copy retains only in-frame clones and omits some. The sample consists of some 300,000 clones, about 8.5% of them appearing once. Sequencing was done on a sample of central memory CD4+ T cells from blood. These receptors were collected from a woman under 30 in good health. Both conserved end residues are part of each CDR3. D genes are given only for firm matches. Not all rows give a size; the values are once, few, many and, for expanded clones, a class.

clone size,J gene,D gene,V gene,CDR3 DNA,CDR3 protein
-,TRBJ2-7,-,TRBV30,TGTGCTGGGGGCCGGGGATTAGACTACGAGCAGTACTTC,CAGGRGLDYEQYF
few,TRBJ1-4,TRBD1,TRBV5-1,TGCGCCAGCAGTTATGACCCGGGACAGGGATCTGAAAAACTGTTTTTT,CASSYDPGQGSEKLFF
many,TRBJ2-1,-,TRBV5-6,TGTGCCAGCAGCTTGCTACGGGGGCCTCGGAGGGACGAGCAGTTCTTC,CASSLLRGPRRDEQFF
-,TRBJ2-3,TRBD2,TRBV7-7,TGTGCCAGCAGCCAGAATAGCGGGGGGGGAAATACGCAGTATTTT,CASSQNSGGGNTQYF
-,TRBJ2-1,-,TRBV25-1,TGTGCCAGCAGTGAAGGGACATTTACTGGTAGCTCCTACAATGAGCAGTTCTTC,CASSEGTFTGSSYNEQFF
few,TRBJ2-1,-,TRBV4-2,TGTGCCAGCAGCCTCAGTCCTCAGGAAAGGGGTTACAATGAGCAGTTCTTC,CASSLSPQERGYNEQFF
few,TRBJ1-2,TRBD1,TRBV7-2,TGTGCCAGCAGCTTCCCACAGGGGGCCGTTTTGGATGGCTACACCTTC,CASSFPQGAVLDGYTF
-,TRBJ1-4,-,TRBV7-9,TGTGCCAGCAGCGACAGAGGGACTTTTGAAAAACTGTTTTTT,CASSDRGTFEKLFF
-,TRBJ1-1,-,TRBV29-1,TGCAGCGGGGGGGCGTCCAACACTGAAGCTTTCTTT,CSGGASNTEAFF
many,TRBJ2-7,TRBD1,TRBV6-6,TGTGCCAGCCGACAGGGGGTTTACGAGCAGTACTTC,CASRQGVYEQYF
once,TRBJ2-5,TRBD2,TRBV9,TGTGCCAGCAGCTTGCGGGGGAGCCCCGAGACCCAGTACTTC,CASSLRGSPETQYF
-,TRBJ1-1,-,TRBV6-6,TGTGCCAGCAGTTACTCGAGTTGGTGGGACACTGAAGCTTTCTTT,CASSYSSWWDTEAFF
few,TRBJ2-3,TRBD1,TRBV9,TGTGCCAGCAGCGTAGCTACGGCGACAGGGATTTCGACAGATACGCAGTATTTT,CASSVATATGISTDTQYF
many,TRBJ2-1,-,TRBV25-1,TGTGCCAGCAGTGAACCTCCAGCGGCTTCCTACAATGAGCAGTTCTTC,CASSEPPAASYNEQFF
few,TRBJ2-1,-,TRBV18,TGTGCCAGCTCACCACAAGGACAAGACCCCAAGTTCTTC,CASSPQGQDPKFF
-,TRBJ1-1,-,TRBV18,TGTGCCAGCTCACCCTCTAACGGAATTTACACTGAAGCTTTCTTT,CASSPSNGIYTEAFF